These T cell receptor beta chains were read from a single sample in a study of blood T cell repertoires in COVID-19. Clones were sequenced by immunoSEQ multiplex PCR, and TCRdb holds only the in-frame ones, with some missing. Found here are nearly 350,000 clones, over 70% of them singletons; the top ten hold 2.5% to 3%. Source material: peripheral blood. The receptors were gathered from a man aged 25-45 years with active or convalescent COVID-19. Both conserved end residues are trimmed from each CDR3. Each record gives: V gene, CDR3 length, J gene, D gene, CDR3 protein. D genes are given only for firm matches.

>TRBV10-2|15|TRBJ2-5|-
ASRDSNFGNFQETQY
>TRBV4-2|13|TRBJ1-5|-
ASSQDGGSNQPQH
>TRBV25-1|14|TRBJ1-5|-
ASSEYTGDSNQPQH
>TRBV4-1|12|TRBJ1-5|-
ASSPTGGNQPQH
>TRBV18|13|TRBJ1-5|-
ASSPAGGGNQPQH
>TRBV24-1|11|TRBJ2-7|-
ATAARGTYEQY
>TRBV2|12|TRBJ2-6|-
ASLISAGANVLT
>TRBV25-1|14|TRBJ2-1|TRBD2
ASSETERGGGFEQF
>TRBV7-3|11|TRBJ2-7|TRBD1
ASSLNRGYEQY
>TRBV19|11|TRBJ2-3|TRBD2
ASKGLASDTQY
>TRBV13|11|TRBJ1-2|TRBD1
ASSLGQGGGYT
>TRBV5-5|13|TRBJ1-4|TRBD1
ASSDPGQGVKKLF
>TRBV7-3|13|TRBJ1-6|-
ASSLIGDYNSPLH
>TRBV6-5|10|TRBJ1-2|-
ATRSGGGGYT
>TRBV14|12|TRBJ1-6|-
ASSPTGYNSPLH
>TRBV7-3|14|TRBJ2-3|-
ASSPWQASLPDTQY
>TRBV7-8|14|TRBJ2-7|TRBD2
ASSFGLDLGSYEQY
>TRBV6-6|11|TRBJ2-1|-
ASSFHPGNEQF
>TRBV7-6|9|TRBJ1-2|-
ASSPTIGYT
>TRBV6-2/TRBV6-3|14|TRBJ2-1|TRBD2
ASSQGSGRLRLAEF
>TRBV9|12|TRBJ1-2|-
ASSGADSFYGYT
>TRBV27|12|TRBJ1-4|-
ASSRDWGDEKLF
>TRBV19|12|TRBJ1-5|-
ASRVDSSVQPQH
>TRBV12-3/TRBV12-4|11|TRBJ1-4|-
ASSFSGDEKLF
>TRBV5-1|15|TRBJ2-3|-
ASSSSPTRDFPDTQY
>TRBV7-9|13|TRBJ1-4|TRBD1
ASSDSGTGNEKLF
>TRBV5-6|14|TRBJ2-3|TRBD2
ASSWELAGNTDTQY
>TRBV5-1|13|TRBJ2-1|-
ASSLLQGPYNEQF
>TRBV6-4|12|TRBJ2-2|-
ASSDGQGTGELF
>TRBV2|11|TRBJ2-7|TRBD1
ASLGTGPYEQY
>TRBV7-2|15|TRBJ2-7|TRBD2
ASSLASQRGYGYEQY
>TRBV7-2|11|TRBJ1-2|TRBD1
ASSPGGHYGYT
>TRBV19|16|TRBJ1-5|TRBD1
ASSIPGQDPNSNQPQH
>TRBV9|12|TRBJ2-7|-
ASSVADPSDEQY
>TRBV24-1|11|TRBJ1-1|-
ATSDLRGTEAF